The source of this T cell receptor (beta chain) is a study of Graves' ophthalmopathy and Graves' hyperthyroidism. CDR3 size: 15 residues. With V trimmed by 3 bases and J by 7 bases, 10 bases remained unmatched. The germline V gene encodes CDR1 LNHNV and CDR2 YYDKDF (reference sequence). Investigators amplified TCR beta CDR3 regions from RNA transcripts. HTBI-primed first-round RT-PCR preceded second-round multiplex PCR. TCRdb re-called the multiplex PCR reads with MiXCR, one entry per CDR3 protein. This sample has about 1.1 million distinct CDR3 sequences; less than 45% occur once, and the top ten carry around 10%.

The chain is built from TRBV15 and TRBJ2-7; TRBD2 matches at 9 bases. Material for sequencing was peripheral blood or thyroid tissue (not recorded which). The sequence derives from an adult man with Graves' hyperthyroidism. CDR3 DNA sequence: TGTGCCACCAGCAGGGAAGCTAGCGGGAAGTTAGAGCAGTACTTC. Translated: CATSREASGKLEQYF.